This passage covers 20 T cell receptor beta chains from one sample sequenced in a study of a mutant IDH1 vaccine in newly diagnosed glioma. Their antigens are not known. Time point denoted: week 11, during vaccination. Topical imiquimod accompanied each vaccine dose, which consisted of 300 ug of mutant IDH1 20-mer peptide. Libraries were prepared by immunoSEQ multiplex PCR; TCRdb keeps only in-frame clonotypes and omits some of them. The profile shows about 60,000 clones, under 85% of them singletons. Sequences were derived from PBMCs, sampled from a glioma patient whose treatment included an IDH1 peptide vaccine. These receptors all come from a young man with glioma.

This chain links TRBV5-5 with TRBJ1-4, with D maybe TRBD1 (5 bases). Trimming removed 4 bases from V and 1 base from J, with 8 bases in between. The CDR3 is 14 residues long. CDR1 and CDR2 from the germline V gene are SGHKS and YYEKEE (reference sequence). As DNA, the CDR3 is TGTGCCAGCAGCCGGACACAAACTAATGAAAAACTGTTTTTT. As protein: CASSRTQTNEKLFF.

The CDR3 DNA reads as TGTGCCAGCAGTGAATTCCTGGGACACCAAGCTTTCTTT. This sequence encodes CASSEFLGHQAFF. V gene TRBV2 combines with J gene TRBJ1-1; D is perhaps TRBD1 (6 bases). The CDR3 length is 13 residues. V was cut by 2 bases and J by 9 bases, with 13 bases left in between. Germline V lookup: CDR1 SNHLY, CDR2 FYNNEI.

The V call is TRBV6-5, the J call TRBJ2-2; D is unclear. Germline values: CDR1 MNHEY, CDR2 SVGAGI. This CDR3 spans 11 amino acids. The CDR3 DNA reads TGTGCAGCAGGTTTCACCGGGGAGCTGTTTTTT. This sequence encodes CAAGFTGELFF.

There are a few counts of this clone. The CDR3 coding sequence is TGTGCCTGGAGCGCGGGACAGGCAGAAGCTTTCTTT. It is translated as CAWSAGQAEAFF. The chain couples TRBV30 to TRBJ1-1; TRBD1 aligns across 8 bases. The trim removed 3 bases at V and 8 bases at J, leaving 5 bases unmatched. Germline assignment: CDR1 GTSNPN and CDR2 SVGIG (reference sequence). The CDR3 covers 12 residues.

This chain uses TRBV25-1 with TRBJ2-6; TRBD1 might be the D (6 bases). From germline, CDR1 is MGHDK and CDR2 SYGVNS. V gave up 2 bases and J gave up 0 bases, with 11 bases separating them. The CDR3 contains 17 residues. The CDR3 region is CASSEGQRASGANVLTF. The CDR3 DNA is TGTGCCAGCAGTGAAGGACAGAGGGCCTCTGGGGCCAACGTCCTGACTTTC.

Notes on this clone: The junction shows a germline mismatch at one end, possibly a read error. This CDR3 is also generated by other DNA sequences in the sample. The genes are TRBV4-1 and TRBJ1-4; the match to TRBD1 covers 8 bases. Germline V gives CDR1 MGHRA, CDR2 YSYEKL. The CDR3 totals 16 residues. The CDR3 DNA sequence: TGTGCCAGCAGCCACGAGACCGGGACAGGTTACGAAAAACTGTTTTTT. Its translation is CASSHETGTGYEKLFF.

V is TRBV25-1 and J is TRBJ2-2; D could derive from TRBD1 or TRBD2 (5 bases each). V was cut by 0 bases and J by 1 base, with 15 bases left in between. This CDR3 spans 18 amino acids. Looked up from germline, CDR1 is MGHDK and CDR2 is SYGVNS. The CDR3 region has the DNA TGTGCCAGCAGTGAATACTCCCGGGGCGGGTGGAACACCGGGGAGCTGTTTTTT. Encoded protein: CASSEYSRGGWNTGELFF.

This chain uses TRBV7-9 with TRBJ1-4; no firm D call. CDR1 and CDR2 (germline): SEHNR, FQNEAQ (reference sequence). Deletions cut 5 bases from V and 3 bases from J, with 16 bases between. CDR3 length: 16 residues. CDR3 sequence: CASSPAGRASNEKLFF. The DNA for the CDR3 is TGTGCCAGCAGCCCCGCGGGCCGAGCCTCTAATGAAAAACTGTTTTTT.

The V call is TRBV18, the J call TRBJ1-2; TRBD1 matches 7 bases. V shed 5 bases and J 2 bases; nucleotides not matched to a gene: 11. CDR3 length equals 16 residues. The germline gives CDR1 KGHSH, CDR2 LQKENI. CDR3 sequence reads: CASSSGQINPNYGYTF. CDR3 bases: TGTGCCAGCTCATCGGGACAGATAAATCCCAACTATGGCTACACCTTC.

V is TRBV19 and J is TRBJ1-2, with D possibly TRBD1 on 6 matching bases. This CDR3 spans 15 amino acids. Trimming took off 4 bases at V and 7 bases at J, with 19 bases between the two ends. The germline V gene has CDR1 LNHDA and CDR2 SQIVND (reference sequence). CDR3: CASSRYPGQGPGYTF. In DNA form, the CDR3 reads TGTGCCAGTAGTAGATACCCGGGACAAGGGCCTGGCTACACCTTC.

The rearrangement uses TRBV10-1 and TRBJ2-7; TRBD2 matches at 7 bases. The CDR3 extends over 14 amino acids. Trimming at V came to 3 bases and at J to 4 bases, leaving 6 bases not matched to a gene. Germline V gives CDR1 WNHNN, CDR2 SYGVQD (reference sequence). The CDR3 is CASSEARERYEQYF. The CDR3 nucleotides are TGCGCCAGCAGTGAAGCGCGGGAGCGGTACGAGCAGTACTTC.

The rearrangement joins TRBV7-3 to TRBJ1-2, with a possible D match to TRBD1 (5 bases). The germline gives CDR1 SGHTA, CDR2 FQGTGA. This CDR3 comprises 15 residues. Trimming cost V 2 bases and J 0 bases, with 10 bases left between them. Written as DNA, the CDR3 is TGTGCCAGCAGCTTATACGCAGGGACTAACTATGGCTACACCTTC. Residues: CASSLYAGTNYGYTF.

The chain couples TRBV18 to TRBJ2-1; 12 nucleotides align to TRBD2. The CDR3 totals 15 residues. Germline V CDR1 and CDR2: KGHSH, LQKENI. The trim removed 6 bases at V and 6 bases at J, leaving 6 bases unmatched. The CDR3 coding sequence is TGTGCCAGCTCCCTCCCGGGACTAGCGGGCAATGAGCAGTTCTTC. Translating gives CASSLPGLAGNEQFF.

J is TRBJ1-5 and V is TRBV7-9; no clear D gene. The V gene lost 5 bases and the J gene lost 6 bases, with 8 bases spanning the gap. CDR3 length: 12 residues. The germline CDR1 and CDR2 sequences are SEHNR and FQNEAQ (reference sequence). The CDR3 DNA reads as TGTGCCAGCAGCCCGTGGGGTCAGCCCCAGCATTTT. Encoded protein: CASSPWGQPQHF.

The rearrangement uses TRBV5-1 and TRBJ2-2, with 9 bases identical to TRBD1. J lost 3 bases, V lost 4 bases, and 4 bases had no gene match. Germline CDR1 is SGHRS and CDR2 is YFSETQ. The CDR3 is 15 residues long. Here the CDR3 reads CASSPGQGYTGELFF. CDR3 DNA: TGCGCCAGCAGCCCGGGACAGGGATACACCGGGGAGCTGTTTTTT.

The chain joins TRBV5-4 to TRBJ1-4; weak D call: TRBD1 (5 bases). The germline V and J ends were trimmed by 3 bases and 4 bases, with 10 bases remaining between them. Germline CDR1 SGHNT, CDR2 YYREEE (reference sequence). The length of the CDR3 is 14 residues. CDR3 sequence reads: CASSSRQNNEKLFF. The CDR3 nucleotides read TGTGCCAGCAGCTCCAGACAGAATAATGAAAAACTGTTTTTT.

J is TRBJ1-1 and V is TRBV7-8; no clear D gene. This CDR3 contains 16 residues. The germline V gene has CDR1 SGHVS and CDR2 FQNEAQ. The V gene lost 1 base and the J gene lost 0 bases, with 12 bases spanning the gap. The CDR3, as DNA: TGTGCCAGCAGCTTAGTCGTCAGGAATTTGAACACTGAAGCTTTCTTT. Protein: CASSLVVRNLNTEAFF.

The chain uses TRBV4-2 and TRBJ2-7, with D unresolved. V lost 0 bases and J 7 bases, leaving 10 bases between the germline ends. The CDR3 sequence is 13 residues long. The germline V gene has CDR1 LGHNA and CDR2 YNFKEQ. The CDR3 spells CASSQDSAREQYF. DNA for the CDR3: TGTGCCAGCAGCCAAGATTCGGCGAGGGAGCAGTACTTC.

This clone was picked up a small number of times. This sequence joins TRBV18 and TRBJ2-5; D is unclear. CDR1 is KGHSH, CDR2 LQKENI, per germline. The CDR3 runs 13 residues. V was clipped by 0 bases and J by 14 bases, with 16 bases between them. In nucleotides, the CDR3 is TGTGCCAGCTCACCACCCTCGTTGGCGACCCCATACTTC. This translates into CASSPPSLATPYF.

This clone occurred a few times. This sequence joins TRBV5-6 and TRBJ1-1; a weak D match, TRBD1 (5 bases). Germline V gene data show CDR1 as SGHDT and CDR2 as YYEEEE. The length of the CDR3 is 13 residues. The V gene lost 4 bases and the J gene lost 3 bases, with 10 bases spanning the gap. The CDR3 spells CASSPGRYTEAFF. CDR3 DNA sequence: TGTGCCAGCAGCCCAGGGAGATACACTGAAGCTTTCTTT.